The 30 T cell receptor beta chains below were found in one sample sequenced in a study of blood T cell repertoires in COVID-19. The table came from immunoSEQ multiplex PCR; TCRdb's copy has only in-frame clones and leaves some out. Of around 200,000 clones listed, over 80% are singletons. Sequencing was performed on peripheral blood. The receptors here all came from a middle-aged woman with COVID-19, enrolled during active disease.

A remark on this clone: The identical CDR3 is also encoded by other nucleotide sequences in the sample. The chain joins TRBV15 to TRBJ1-1; D is uncertain. The V gene's germline CDR1 is LNHNV and CDR2 YYDKDF (reference sequence). V lost 3 bases, J lost 1 base, and 6 bases lay in between. The CDR3 spans 13 residues. The CDR3 protein is CATSRRGNTEAFF. DNA for the CDR3: TGTGCCACCAGCAGGCGAGGGAACACTGAAGCTTTCTTT. The whole variable domain, remainder taken from reference TRBV15 and TRBJ1-1, is DAMVIQNPRYQVTQFGKPVTLSCSQTLNHNVMYWYQQKSSQAPKLLFHYYDKDFNNEADTPDNFQSRRPNTSFCFLDIRSPGLGDTAMYLCATSRRGNTEAFFGQGTRLTVV.

The CDR3 here is CASSHRTGDYGYTF. The CDR3 DNA follows: TGTGCCAGCAGCCACCGGACAGGGGACTATGGCTACACCTTC. The genes are TRBV14 and TRBJ1-2, with 9 bases fitting TRBD1. This CDR3 is 14 amino acids long. After removal of 3 bases from V and 3 bases from J, the junction contained 2 bases not matched to a gene. CDR1 SGHDN and CDR2 FVKESK come from the germline V gene.

This chain uses TRBV5-5 with TRBJ1-5; D may be TRBD1 (6 bases). Germline V CDR1 and CDR2: SGHKS, YYEKEE (reference sequence). The CDR3 runs 14 residues. V lost 5 bases and J lost 1, with 10 bases in between. CDR3 amino acids: CASSPTGSNQPQHF. Here the CDR3 DNA reads TGTGCCAGCAGTCCTACAGGGAGCAATCAGCCCCAGCATTTT.

The chain is built from TRBV2 and TRBJ2-5, with TRBD2 identical over 10 bases. The length of the CDR3 is 14 residues. J was trimmed by 4 bases and V by 6 bases; bases with no gene match: 5. Germline V lookup: CDR1 SNHLY, CDR2 FYNNEI. CDR3 protein: CASSLAGGGETQYF. Here the CDR3 DNA reads TGTGCCAGCAGCTTAGCGGGAGGAGGAGAGACCCAGTACTTC.

The V gene is TRBV18, the J gene TRBJ2-7, with 8 bases fitting TRBD2. The germline V gene has CDR1 KGHSH and CDR2 LQKENI. The length of the CDR3 is 15 residues. V lost 3 bases and J lost 0; bases outside the gene matches: 4. CDR3 region: CASSPGRDASYEQYF. The DNA of the CDR3 is TGTGCCAGCTCACCCGGGAGGGACGCCTCCTACGAGCAGTACTTC.

This clone has only one observation. This chain connects TRBV11-3 to TRBJ2-5, with 16 positions matching TRBD2. CDR1 and CDR2 from the germline V gene are SGHNT and YENEEA. CDR3 length equals 17 residues. The V and J ends lost 3 bases and 1 base, in that order; junction bases with no gene match: 2. The DNA for the CDR3 is TGTGCCAGCAGCTTGGGACTAGCGGGAGGGCCCCAAGAGACCCAGTACTTC. Translated: CASSLGLAGGPQETQYF. The variable domain in full, completed from reference TRBV11-3 and TRBJ2-5, reads EAGVVQSPRYKIIEKKQPVAFWCNPISGHNTLYWYLQNLGQGPELLIRYENEEAVDDSQLPKDRFSAERLKGVDSTLKIQPAELGDSAVYLCASSLGLAGGPQETQYFGPGTRLLVL.

In its sample, this clone was seen a few times. The V and J genes are TRBV4-2 and TRBJ2-7; 7 nucleotides match TRBD2. The CDR3 loop spans 15 amino acids. V lost 3 bases to trimming and J lost 7 bases; unmatched junction nucleotides: 12. From germline, CDR1 is LGHNA and CDR2 YNFKEQ. The CDR3 loop reads CASSHEAGSVGEQYF. In DNA, the CDR3 is TGTGCCAGCAGCCACGAAGCGGGGTCCGTGGGGGAGCAGTACTTC.

The CDR3 bases are TGCGCCAGCAGCCACCTCACTAGCGCCTTGGAGCAGTACTTC. Translating gives CASSHLTSALEQYF. The chain has TRBV4-1 and TRBJ2-7; 7 positions agree with TRBD2. Trimming took 3 bases from V and 7 from J; bases not matched to a gene: 9. The CDR3 runs 14 residues. Germline values: CDR1 MGHRA, CDR2 YSYEKL.

The chain is built from TRBV7-6 and TRBJ1-1; D might be TRBD1 (5 bases). The CDR3 has 14 amino acids. Germline V CDR1 and CDR2: SGHVS, FNYEAQ. Trimming pared 1 base from V and 6 bases from J, leaving 12 bases between. The CDR3 DNA sequence: TGTGCCAGCAGCTTAGAAGGGCCGGGGGCTGAAGCTTTCTTT. As protein: CASSLEGPGAEAFF.

The chain joins TRBV18 to TRBJ1-6; possible D gene TRBD1, 5 bases. Trimming shortened V by 7 bases and J by 7 bases, and 11 bases separated the two germline ends. CDR1 and CDR2 from the germline V gene are KGHSH and LQKENI. The CDR3 extends over 13 amino acids. The CDR3 loop is CASLQGRNSPLHF. The CDR3 nucleotides are TGTGCCAGCTTGCAGGGCAGGAATTCACCCCTCCACTTT.

The genes are TRBV28 and TRBJ1-5; 9 bases are shared with TRBD1. This CDR3 is 17 amino acids long. Losses at the gene ends were 0 bases for V and 4 bases for J; bases not matched to a gene: 7. CDR1 and CDR2 from the germline V gene are MDHEN and SYDVKM. Here the CDR3 reads CASSLWSGQGLNQPQHF. DNA for the CDR3: TGTGCCAGCAGTTTATGGTCCGGACAGGGGTTAAATCAGCCCCAGCATTTT.

This chain connects TRBV7-3 to TRBJ1-1; no clear D. This CDR3 is 13 amino acids long. V lost 5 bases, J lost 3 bases, and 10 bases lay in between. Germline V gene lookup returns CDR1 SGHTA and CDR2 FQGTGA. The DNA for the CDR3 is TGTGCCAGCAGCGCAACACATGACACTGAAGCTTTCTTT. Its protein product is CASSATHDTEAFF.

The chain links TRBV5-1 to TRBJ1-5; 9 bases are shared with TRBD1. The CDR3 runs to 15 residues. The V gene's germline CDR1 is SGHRS and CDR2 YFSETQ. V was pared by 0 bases and J by 7 bases, with 5 bases of the junction left unmatched. DNA of the CDR3: TGCGCCAGCAGCTTGGGTGGGACAGGGCAACAGCCCCAGCATTTT. Its translation: CASSLGGTGQQPQHF.

The chain employs TRBV24-1 and TRBJ1-2; D remains unclear. The V and J ends lost 5 bases and 5 bases respectively, with 17 bases between them. Germline assignment: CDR1 KGHDR and CDR2 SFDVKD. There are 15 residues in the CDR3. The DNA for the CDR3 is TGTGCCACCAGTGTTACGGAGAGGAACGAGTATGGCTACACCTTC. This sequence encodes CATSVTERNEYGYTF.

The chain employs TRBV7-9 and TRBJ2-1; 7 bases agree with TRBD1. This CDR3 region has 14 residues. V lost 7 bases, J lost 5 bases, and 8 bases stayed unmatched. CDR1 is SEHNR, CDR2 FQNEAQ, per germline (reference sequence). CDR3 nucleotides: TGTGCCAGCATCCTCGACAGGGTAGACAATGAGCAGTTCTTC. Protein product: CASILDRVDNEQFF.

The chain combines TRBV10-3 with TRBJ1-4; the match to TRBD1 covers 7 bases. J gave up 7 bases and V 1 base, and 6 bases lay outside the gene matches. This CDR3 contains 15 residues. Germline loops: CDR1 ENHRY, CDR2 SYGVKD. CDR3 residues: CAISELGQASEKLFF. CDR3 bases: TGTGCCATCAGTGAGTTAGGACAGGCTTCTGAAAAACTGTTTTTT.

The chain carries TRBV19 and TRBJ1-6; 11 bases agree with TRBD1. The CDR3 spans 17 residues. Germline V gene lookup returns CDR1 LNHDA and CDR2 SQIVND (reference sequence). Trimming cost V 5 bases and J 7 bases; bases outside gene matches: 10. CDR3 amino acids: CASSYGQGANRNSPLHF. The CDR3 DNA follows: TGTGCCAGTAGTTACGGACAGGGGGCGAATAGAAATTCACCCCTCCACTTT.

This chain links TRBV3-1 (or the pseudogene TRBV3-2) with TRBJ2-7; TRBD2 matches 12 bases. V dropped 4 bases and J dropped 5; count of bases not matched to a gene: 6. Germline V lookup: CDR1 LGHDT, CDR2 YNNKEL (reference sequence). The CDR3 contains 15 residues. The CDR3 DNA reads as TGTGCCAGCAGCCCTCCTAGCGGGGGGGCCCACGAGCAGTACTTC. Translation gives CASSPPSGGAHEQYF.

The chain combines TRBV5-1 with TRBJ2-3; D is possibly TRBD2 (5 bases). This CDR3 contains 11 residues. The germline V and J ends were trimmed by 7 bases and 3 bases, with 6 bases remaining between them. CDR1 is SGHRS, CDR2 YFSETQ, per germline. CDR3 in DNA: TGCGCCAGCCGAGGGACAGATACGCAGTATTTT. Its protein is CASRGTDTQYF.

The chain uses TRBV5-6 and TRBJ1-5, with TRBD1 matching 7 bases. V was clipped by 5 bases and J by 0 bases; unmatched bases: 8. Germline CDR1 reads SGHDT; CDR2 reads YYEEEE. The CDR3 has 16 amino acids. As DNA, the CDR3 is TGTGCCAGCAGTCCATACAGGGGTGTTAGCAATCAGCCCCAGCATTTT. This codes for CASSPYRGVSNQPQHF.

The gene calls are TRBV4-1 and TRBJ1-5; D unclear. V dropped 4 bases and J dropped 5 bases, with 12 bases sitting between them. This CDR3 has 14 amino acids. Germline-derived CDR1 and CDR2 are MGHRA and YSYEKL. DNA of the CDR3: TGCGCCAGCAGCCCCTTGGAGGCGGATCAGCCCCAGCATTTT. Its translation is CASSPLEADQPQHF.

V is TRBV28 and J is TRBJ2-1; 14 bases map to TRBD2. Germline V gives CDR1 MDHEN, CDR2 SYDVKM. This CDR3 is 17 amino acids long. After removal of 4 bases from V and 8 bases from J, the junction contained 10 bases not matched to a gene. CDR3 in amino acids: CASSSRGGLAGVHEQFF. The CDR3 bases are TGTGCCAGCAGTTCTCGGGGGGGACTAGCGGGAGTGCATGAGCAGTTCTTC.

V usage is TRBV5-4 and J usage is TRBJ2-5, with 8 nucleotides matching TRBD1. CDR1 is SGHNT and CDR2 is YYREEE in the germline V gene (reference sequence). This CDR3 has 13 amino acids. Unmatched junction bases numbered 6, after V lost 5 bases and J lost 6 bases. In DNA, the CDR3 is TGTGCCAGCAGAGATGGACAGGGAAAGACCCAGTACTTC. It codes for CASRDGQGKTQYF.

V usage is TRBV6-5 and J usage is TRBJ2-7; maybe TRBD1 (5 bases). Germline values: CDR1 MNHEY, CDR2 SVGAGI. Trimming left V 2 bases short and J 5 bases short, with 13 bases between. The CDR3 runs 14 residues. CDR3 loop: CASSYMAGFDEQYF. CDR3 DNA sequence: TGTGCCAGCAGTTACATGGCAGGGTTCGACGAGCAGTACTTC.

V gene TRBV10-3 combines with J gene TRBJ2-7; 7 nucleotides line up with TRBD1. CDR1 and CDR2 (germline): ENHRY, SYGVKD. Trimming took 6 bases from V and 3 from J; bases not matched to a gene: 8. The CDR3 consists of 14 residues. This chain's CDR3 is CAISEQGPGYEQYF. CDR3 sequence (DNA): TGTGCCATCAGCGAACAGGGGCCAGGCTACGAGCAGTACTTC.

The V gene is TRBV9, the J gene TRBJ1-2; 10 nucleotides line up with TRBD1. Per germline, CDR1 SGDLS and CDR2 YYNGEE. The CDR3 is 15 residues long. With V trimmed by 4 bases and J by 3 bases, 6 bases remained unmatched. CDR3 loop: CASSPGQGDHYGYTF. The CDR3 nucleotides read TGTGCCAGCAGCCCCGGACAGGGGGATCACTATGGCTACACCTTC.

The DNA of the CDR3 is TGTGCCAGCTCTGGGACTAGCGGGGGAGAGACCCAGTACTTC. This encodes CASSGTSGGETQYF. The chain has TRBV18 and TRBJ2-5; TRBD2 matches at 14 bases. CDR3 size: 14 residues. V was clipped by 6 bases and J by 4 bases; unmatched bases: 1. Looked up from germline, CDR1 is KGHSH and CDR2 is LQKENI.

The J gene is TRBJ2-7, the V gene TRBV5-1, with 13 bases matching TRBD2. V trimming: 3 bases; J trimming: 6 bases; junction bases outside the gene matches: 9. The CDR3 is 16 amino acids. Germline lookup yields CDR1 SGHRS and CDR2 YFSETQ. CDR3 DNA: TGCGCCAGCAGCTCCGGACTAGCGGGGGCTCTTGGCGAGCAGTACTTC. This gives the protein CASSSGLAGALGEQYF.

This chain links TRBV24-1 with TRBJ2-1, with 8 bases matching TRBD2. CDR1 KGHDR and CDR2 SFDVKD come from the germline V gene. V lost 9 bases to trimming and J lost 4 bases; unmatched junction nucleotides: 10. This CDR3 is built from 15 residues. The CDR3 DNA is TGTGCCACCTCCGGCGGGCGCGGGGGGTACAATGAGCAGTTCTTC. Protein sequence: CATSGGRGGYNEQFF.

This chain connects TRBV5-1 to TRBJ2-5; no clear D. CDR1 and CDR2 from the germline V gene are SGHRS and YFSETQ. This CDR3 is built from 14 residues. The V end lost 0 bases, the J end lost 5 bases, and 11 bases lay between the germline ends. The DNA for the CDR3 is TGCGCCAGCAGCTTGGCGGGTGTTGGGGAGACCCAGTACTTC. Its translation is CASSLAGVGETQYF.